This T cell receptor (beta chain) is drawn from a study of T cell repertoires in aging, cancer and after chemotherapy. Study-wide context: The whole study produced a dataset of roughly 8.8 million TCR reads.

Multiplex touch-down PCR with TRB-A/B primers amplified rearranged V-D-J TRB sequences. TCRdb redid the calling of the multiplex PCR reads with MiXCR, one entry per CDR3 protein. The table has about 2,200 distinct CDR3 sequences, around 36% seen once. There are a few counts of this clonotype. Its antigen is as yet unknown. At one boundary the junction diverges from the germline segment, which might be a read error. Amplification of TCR beta used genomic DNA extracted from peripheral blood. Study observations and caveats: Compared with age-matched healthy donors, untreated hematological or solid cancer patients showed higher blood TCR clonality. These repertoire data do not allow conclusions about immunological memory after chemotherapy. In healthy donors, age-related TCR diversity loss mainly reflected lost richness.

Sequencing was performed on blood. This TCR derives from a human donor with a solid tumor.

In DNA form, the CDR3 reads TGTGCCAGCAGTGCCCGACAGGGGGCGAGGCATTTT. It encodes CASSARQGARHF. The chain employs TRBV6-5 and TRBJ2-3; 10 bases are shared with TRBD1. This CDR3 contains 12 residues. Germline V gives CDR1 MNHEY, CDR2 SVGAGI.